The TCR beta chain under discussion was sequenced for a study of cytotoxic CD8 clonotypes in ibrutinib-treated CLL. Study-level findings and limits: Public clonotypes occurred uncommonly; on treatment, they contracted or remained stable.

The CDR3 extends over 17 amino acids. The V end lost 5 bases, the J end lost 16 bases, and 33 bases lay between the germline ends. Germline V gives CDR1 SQVTM, CDR2 ANQGSEA. Data came from immunoSEQ multiplex PCR; TCRdb stores just in-frame clones and leaves some out. The data show over 70,000 clones, with 85% to 90% seen just once and about 5.6% held by the top ten. Details on this clone: Its target is unknown.

With cryopreserved PBMCs as the source, 1.5 to 2 micrograms of genomic DNA went to TCR beta libraries. The chain joins TRBV29-1 to TRBJ2-6; the D gene is possibly TRBD2 (6 bases). The material was PBMCs, obtained before ibrutinib treatment. This sequence originates from a human donor with chronic lymphocytic leukemia. CDR3 DNA: TGCAGCGTTAGAGAACCACTAGCATACAAGTCGGGCCAACGTCTGACTTTC. It is translated as CSVREPLAYKSGQRLTF.